This TCR beta chain was observed in a study of CD8 T cells in Susac syndrome. Study-wide results and caveats: It was acknowledged in the study that the number of individuals who were included in its TCR sequencing and HLA analysis was relatively small.

Comment on this clonotype: Its antigen is unidentified.

An amount of RNA that ranged from about 0.45 to 1 ug was reverse transcribed with random hexamers. Multiplex PCR with immunoSEQ amplified the TCR beta CDR3 across 54 Vbeta and 13 Jbeta. A single record per CDR3 protein comes from TCRdb applying MiXCR to the immunoSEQ multiplex PCR reads. The sample yields approximately 190,000 distinct CDR3 sequences, roughly 92% seen once. Germline CDR1 and CDR2: SGDLS and YYNGEE. Trimming shortened V by 3 bases and J by 7 bases, and 20 bases separated the two germline ends. The CDR3 consists of 16 residues. The material sequenced was CD4+ T cells from PBMCs. The receptor was isolated from a human donor in good health. V usage is TRBV9 and J usage is TRBJ1-5; the D is unclear. The CDR3 protein is CASSASPAVGSQPQHF. The CDR3 DNA follows: TGTGCCAGCAGCGCATCTCCCGCTGTTGGTTCACAGCCCCAGCATTTT.